This T cell receptor (beta chain) was identified in a study of T-cell memory formation after mild COVID-19. For the study at large: The TCR clusters were mostly specific to one donor. General study results and limits: Pre-infection memory harbored some responding clones, suggesting cross-reactive memory joined.

TCRdb ran MiXCR on the 5' RACE reads and lists one entry per CDR3 protein. The table has about 600,000 distinct CDR3 sequences, about a fifth seen once. About this clonotype: Its specificity is not known.

V lost 4 bases, J lost 10 bases, and 13 bases stayed unmatched. This CDR3 region has 14 residues. The germline V gene encodes CDR1 SEHNR and CDR2 FQNEAQ (reference sequence). The chain has TRBV7-9 and TRBJ2-7, with 7 nucleotides matching TRBD1. This sequence originates from an adult woman who had mild COVID-19 (a few samples of this study predate the infection). Cell type and time point are not known. The specimen sequenced was PBMCs or a T cell subset sorted from them (not recorded which). CDR3 protein: CASSSNDRVGTQYF. The CDR3 region has the DNA TGTGCCAGCAGCTCTAACGACAGGGTGGGAACCCAGTACTTC. Drawing the rest from reference TRBV7-9 and TRBJ2-7, the complete variable domain is DTGVSQNPRHKITKRGQNVTFRCDPISEHNRLYWYRQTLGQGPEFLTYFQNEAQLEKSRLLSDRFSAERPKGSFSTLEIQRTEQGDSAMYLCASSSNDRVGTQYFGPGTRLTVT.